The 10 T cell receptor beta chains given below trace back to one sample, sequenced in a study of blood T cell repertoires in COVID-19. Using immunoSEQ multiplex PCR, the repertoire was profiled, and TCRdb retains in-frame clones only, with some absent. The data contain approximately 350,000 clones, 65% to 85% of them singletons. Sequencing used peripheral blood. The receptors shown here come from a man between 25 and 39 years old with active or convalescent COVID-19.

This clone was counted at least ten times. V gene TRBV19 combines with J gene TRBJ1-2, with D maybe TRBD1 (6 bases). Germline V gene sequence: CDR1 LNHDA, CDR2 SQIVND (reference sequence). The length of the CDR3 is 15 residues. Trimming cost V 3 bases and J 0 bases, with 11 bases left between them. The CDR3 is CASSIWDIANYGYTF. CDR3 DNA: TGTGCCAGTAGTATTTGGGACATAGCTAACTATGGCTACACCTTC.

The gene calls are TRBV4-1 and TRBJ1-2; D remains ambiguous. Trimming shortened V by 4 bases and J by 6 bases, and 15 bases separated the two germline ends. Germline V gene lookup returns CDR1 MGHRA and CDR2 YSYEKL. The CDR3 length is 14 residues. The CDR3 DNA is TGCGCCAGCAGCCCGGGCCGGGAGGTGGATGGCTACACCTTC. As protein: CASSPGREVDGYTF.

This clone has just a few counts. This sequence joins TRBV19 and TRBJ2-5, with a weak D call TRBD1 (5 bases). Trimming took 3 bases from V and 2 from J, leaving 10 bases between them. The V gene's germline CDR1 is LNHDA and CDR2 SQIVND (reference sequence). The CDR3 loop spans 14 amino acids. CDR3 protein: CASSIDSIQETQYF. The DNA of the CDR3 is TGTGCCAGTAGTATCGACAGTATACAAGAGACCCAGTACTTC.

This clone has just one count. This chain uses TRBV4-3 with TRBJ1-3; D may be TRBD1 (5 bases). The CDR3 loop spans 17 amino acids. Per germline, CDR1 LGHNA and CDR2 YSLEER. V was shortened by 2 bases and J by 0 bases, with 14 bases between the two germline ends. The CDR3, as DNA: TGCGCCAGCAGCCAAACCAGACAGCCGAGCTCTGGAAACACCATATATTTT. Its protein is CASSQTRQPSSGNTIYF.

This rearrangement joins TRBV18 to TRBJ2-1, with D possibly being TRBD1 (6 bases). The V and J ends lost 6 bases and 2 bases respectively, with 11 bases between them. CDR3 length: 14 residues. CDR1 KGHSH and CDR2 LQKENI come from the germline V gene. The CDR3 protein is CASSRGDTYNEQFF. The DNA of the CDR3 is TGTGCCAGCTCGAGAGGGGACACCTACAATGAGCAGTTCTTC.

This clone was found once. The CDR3 DNA reads as TGTGCCAGCAGTTACACAGGAGATACGCAGTATTTT. This gives the protein CASSYTGDTQYF. V gene TRBV6-5 combines with J gene TRBJ2-3; tentative D call: TRBD1 (5 bases). Trimming removed 2 bases from V and 5 bases from J, with 5 bases in between. This CDR3 comprises 12 residues. Per the germline V gene, CDR1 is MNHEY and CDR2 is SVGAGI.

V and J are TRBV29-1 and TRBJ2-7, with D perhaps TRBD1 (5 bases). The CDR3 is 11 amino acids. Looked up from germline, CDR1 is SQVTM and CDR2 is ANQGSEA. Trimming took off 2 bases at V and 4 bases at J, with 6 bases between the two ends. CDR3 protein: CSVERGYEQYF. The CDR3 region has the DNA TGCAGCGTTGAAAGGGGTTACGAGCAGTACTTC.

The chain is built from TRBV6-2 or TRBV6-3 and TRBJ2-5; 9 bases agree with TRBD1. The CDR3 consists of 21 residues. V trimming: 2 bases; J trimming: 0 bases; junction bases outside the gene matches: 19. Germline V CDR1 and CDR2: MNHEY, SVGEGT. The CDR3 is CASSYSATGTGRVLDQETQYF. The CDR3 coding sequence is TGTGCCAGCAGTTACAGCGCCACCGGGACAGGGCGCGTACTCGACCAAGAGACCCAGTACTTC.

The rearrangement links TRBV7-9 to TRBJ1-5, with TRBD1 identical over 7 bases. The CDR3 contains 14 residues. From germline, CDR1 is SEHNR and CDR2 FQNEAQ (reference sequence). The ends lost 3 bases at V and 11 bases at J; junction bases unmatched: 10. The DNA for the CDR3 is TGTGCCAGCAGCTTCGGACAGGACCCAAGAGCCCAGCATTTT. This codes for CASSFGQDPRAQHF.

In nucleotides, the CDR3 is TGCGCCAGCAGCGAACGGGCGGCTAGCGGGGGCTCCTACAATGAGCAGTTCTTC. Translation: CASSERAASGGSYNEQFF. The chain carries TRBV5-1 and TRBJ2-1; 10 bases agree with TRBD2. The CDR3 is 18 amino acids. The ends lost 4 bases at V and 0 bases at J; junction bases unmatched: 10. CDR1 is SGHRS and CDR2 is YFSETQ in the germline V gene. The complete variable domain, with remaining parts taken from reference TRBV5-1 and TRBJ2-1, reads KAGVTQTPRYLIKTRGQQVTLSCSPISGHRSVSWYQQTPGQGLQFLFEYFSETQRNKGNFPGRFSGRQFSNSRSEMNVSTLELGDSALYLCASSERAASGGSYNEQFFGPGTRLTVL.